The rows below give T cell receptor beta chains drawn from one sample of a study of vaccination and CD4 T cells after COVID-19. Which antigens these TCRs recognize remains unknown. In TCRdb, the PCR reads were re-called with MiXCR into one record per CDR3 protein. The sample has over 20,000 distinct CDR3 sequences, under 55% seen once. The starting material was CD4+ T cells from blood, cultured in vitro, obtained before SARS-CoV-2 vaccination. These receptors were obtained from a human donor who received a COVID-19 vaccine. The CDR3 runs from the conserved cysteine through the conserved F or W. Fields, in order: CDR3 protein, CDR3 DNA, V gene, J gene, D gene, clone size. D genes are given only for firm matches. Size values are once, few and many counts, or a class for expanded clones, and some rows have none.

cdr3_aa: CASKGPGGYSEQFF
cdr3_nt: TGTGCCAGCAAGGGCCCCGGCGGCTACAGTGAGCAGTTCTTC
v_call: TRBV2
j_call: TRBJ2-1
d_call: .
clone_size: .

cdr3_aa: CASSPDGNYEQYF
cdr3_nt: TGTGCCAGCAGCCCTGACGGGAACTACGAGCAGTACTTC
v_call: TRBV11-3
j_call: TRBJ2-7
d_call: .
clone_size: few

cdr3_aa: CASSLRSGGGNSPLHF
cdr3_nt: TGTGCCAGCAGCTTGAGGTCCGGGGGGGGAAATTCACCCCTCCACTTT
v_call: TRBV5-4
j_call: TRBJ1-6
d_call: .
clone_size: few

cdr3_aa: CASSDTRWSSYNEQFF
cdr3_nt: TGTGCCAGCAGCGATACCAGGTGGAGCTCCTACAATGAGCAGTTCTTC
v_call: TRBV11-3
j_call: TRBJ2-1
d_call: .
clone_size: .

cdr3_aa: CSARDRARYVPTGEKLFF
cdr3_nt: TGCAGTGCTAGAGATCGAGCCAGATACGTCCCCACGGGCGAAAAACTGTTTTTT
v_call: TRBV20-1
j_call: TRBJ1-4
d_call: .
clone_size: .

cdr3_aa: CASSHEGDFGTETQYF
cdr3_nt: TGTGCCAGCAGTCATGAGGGGGACTTCGGAACAGAGACCCAGTACTTC
v_call: TRBV6-1
j_call: TRBJ2-5
d_call: .
clone_size: .

cdr3_aa: CASHAHSLHDDEQYF
cdr3_nt: TGCGCCAGCCACGCCCACAGTTTACACGACGACGAGCAGTACTTC
v_call: TRBV5-1
j_call: TRBJ2-7
d_call: .
clone_size: .

cdr3_aa: CAWSALGQGNSPLHF
cdr3_nt: TGTGCCTGGAGCGCTCTGGGCCAGGGTAATTCACCCCTCCACTTT
v_call: TRBV30
j_call: TRBJ1-6
d_call: .
clone_size: few

cdr3_aa: CASSYSKNTEAFF
cdr3_nt: TGTGCCAGCAGTTACTCCAAGAACACTGAAGCTTTCTTT
v_call: TRBV6-5
j_call: TRBJ1-1
d_call: .
clone_size: .

cdr3_aa: CSATGDSHGYTF
cdr3_nt: TGCAGTGCTACGGGGGACAGCCATGGCTACACCTTC
v_call: TRBV20-1
j_call: TRBJ1-2
d_call: TRBD1
clone_size: few

cdr3_aa: CASSRPSGTANEKLFF
cdr3_nt: TGTGCCAGCAGCCGCCCCTCCGGGACAGCTAATGAAAAACTGTTTTTT
v_call: TRBV2
j_call: TRBJ1-4
d_call: TRBD1
clone_size: .

cdr3_aa: CAISEDPRGQGTEQYF
cdr3_nt: TGTGCCATCAGTGAGGATCCCAGGGGACAGGGTACGGAACAGTACTTC
v_call: TRBV10-3
j_call: TRBJ2-7
d_call: TRBD1
clone_size: .

cdr3_aa: CASSFGRNSQPQHF
cdr3_nt: TGTGCCAGCAGTTTTGGCAGGAACAGCCAGCCCCAGCATTTT
v_call: TRBV12-3/TRBV12-4
j_call: TRBJ1-5
d_call: .
clone_size: .

cdr3_aa: CASSLARQLGTDTQYF
cdr3_nt: TGTGCCAGCAGTTTAGCGCGGCAGTTAGGCACAGATACGCAGTATTTT
v_call: TRBV12-3/TRBV12-4
j_call: TRBJ2-3
d_call: .
clone_size: once

cdr3_aa: CAWSVRLAGGETQYF
cdr3_nt: TGTGCCTGGAGTGTACGACTAGCGGGGGGAGAGACCCAGTACTTC
v_call: TRBV30
j_call: TRBJ2-5
d_call: TRBD2
clone_size: few

cdr3_aa: CASSRHRDSVSEQYF
cdr3_nt: TGTGCCAGCTCGAGACACCGGGACAGTGTCTCCGAGCAGTACTTC
v_call: TRBV6-1
j_call: TRBJ2-7
d_call: TRBD1
clone_size: .

cdr3_aa: CATPVVPAIGGGGYFYNEQFF
cdr3_nt: TGTGCCACCCCGGTCGTGCCGGCAATCGGGGGGGGGGGGTATTTCTACAATGAGCAGTTCTTC
v_call: TRBV24-1
j_call: TRBJ2-1
d_call: TRBD2
clone_size: once

cdr3_aa: CASSEAHGGGANYGYTF
cdr3_nt: TGTGCCAGCAGTGAAGCGCATGGAGGGGGCGCTAACTATGGCTACACCTTC
v_call: TRBV6-1
j_call: TRBJ1-2
d_call: TRBD1
clone_size: .

cdr3_aa: CASSLGPEDEKLFF
cdr3_nt: TGTGCCAGCAGTTTAGGACCCGAGGATGAAAAACTGTTTTTT
v_call: TRBV12-3/TRBV12-4
j_call: TRBJ1-4
d_call: .
clone_size: .

cdr3_aa: CASSYAGGEQYF
cdr3_nt: TGTGCCAGCAGTTACGCCGGAGGCGAGCAGTACTTC
v_call: TRBV6-5
j_call: TRBJ2-7
d_call: .
clone_size: .

cdr3_aa: CATRGTAIGELFF
cdr3_nt: TGTGCCACCAGGGGAACGGCCATCGGGGAGCTGTTTTTT
v_call: TRBV24-1
j_call: TRBJ2-2
d_call: .
clone_size: .

cdr3_aa: CASSLAPRLGAANQPQHF
cdr3_nt: TGCGCCAGCAGCTTGGCACCCCGGTTAGGGGCGGCCAATCAGCCCCAGCATTTT
v_call: TRBV5-1
j_call: TRBJ1-5
d_call: .
clone_size: .